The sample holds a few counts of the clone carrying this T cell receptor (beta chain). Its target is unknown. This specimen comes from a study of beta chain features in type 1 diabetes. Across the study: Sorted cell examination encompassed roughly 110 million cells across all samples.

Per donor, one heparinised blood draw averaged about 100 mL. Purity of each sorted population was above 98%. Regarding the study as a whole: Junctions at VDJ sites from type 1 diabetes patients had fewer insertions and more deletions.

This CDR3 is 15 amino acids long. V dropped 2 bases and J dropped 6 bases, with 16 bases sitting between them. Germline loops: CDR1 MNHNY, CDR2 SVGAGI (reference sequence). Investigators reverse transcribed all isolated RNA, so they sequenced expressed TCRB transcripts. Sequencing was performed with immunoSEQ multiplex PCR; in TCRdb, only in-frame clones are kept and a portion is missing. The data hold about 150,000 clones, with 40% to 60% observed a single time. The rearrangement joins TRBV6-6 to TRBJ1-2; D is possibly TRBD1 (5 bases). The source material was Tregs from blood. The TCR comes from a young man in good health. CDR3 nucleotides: TGTGCCAGCAGTTACGGGGGGGGAAGGGAGAATGGCTACACCTTC. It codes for CASSYGGGRENGYTF.